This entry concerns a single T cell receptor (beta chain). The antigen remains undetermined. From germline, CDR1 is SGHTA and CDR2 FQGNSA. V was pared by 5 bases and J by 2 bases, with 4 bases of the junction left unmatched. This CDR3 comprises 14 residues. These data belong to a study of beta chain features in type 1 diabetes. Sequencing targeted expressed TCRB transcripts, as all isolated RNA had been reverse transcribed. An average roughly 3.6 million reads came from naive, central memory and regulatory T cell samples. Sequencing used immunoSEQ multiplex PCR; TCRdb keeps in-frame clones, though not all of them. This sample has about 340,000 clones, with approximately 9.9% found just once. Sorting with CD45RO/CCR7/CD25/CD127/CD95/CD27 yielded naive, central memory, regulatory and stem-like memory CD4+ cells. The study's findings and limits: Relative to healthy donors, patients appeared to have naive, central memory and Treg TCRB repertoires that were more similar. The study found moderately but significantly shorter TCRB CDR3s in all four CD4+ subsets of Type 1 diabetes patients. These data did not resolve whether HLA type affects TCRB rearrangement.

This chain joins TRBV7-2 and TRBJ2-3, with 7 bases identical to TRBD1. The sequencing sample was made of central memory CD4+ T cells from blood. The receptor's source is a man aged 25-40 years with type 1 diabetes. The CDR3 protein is CASSPGTDTDTQYF. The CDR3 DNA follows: TGTGCCAGCAGCCCCGGGACAGACACAGATACGCAGTATTTT.